The TCR beta chain described here comes from a study of blood T cell repertoires in COVID-19. Study summary: COVID-19 samples collected from the United States, Italy and Spain covered acute and convalescent phases.

This clone occurred a few times. Only in-frame clones appear in the TCRdb table, and some are missing; sequencing was by immunoSEQ multiplex PCR. Of roughly 280,000 clones in the sample, around 87% were seen once. Followed longitudinally, the Seattle patients had been enrolled during active infection. Germline assignment: CDR1 LNHNV and CDR2 YYDKDF (reference sequence). The CDR3 length is 14 residues. The germline V and J ends were trimmed by 11 bases and 0 bases, with 15 bases remaining between them. This receptor was obtained from a woman aged 55-69 years with COVID-19, enrolled during active disease. The chain is built from TRBV15 and TRBJ2-3; D is possibly TRBD1 (6 bases). The specimen was peripheral blood. The CDR3 sequence is CAAAQGLSTDTQYF. CDR3 DNA sequence: TGTGCCGCAGCCCAGGGGTTAAGCACAGATACGCAGTATTTT.